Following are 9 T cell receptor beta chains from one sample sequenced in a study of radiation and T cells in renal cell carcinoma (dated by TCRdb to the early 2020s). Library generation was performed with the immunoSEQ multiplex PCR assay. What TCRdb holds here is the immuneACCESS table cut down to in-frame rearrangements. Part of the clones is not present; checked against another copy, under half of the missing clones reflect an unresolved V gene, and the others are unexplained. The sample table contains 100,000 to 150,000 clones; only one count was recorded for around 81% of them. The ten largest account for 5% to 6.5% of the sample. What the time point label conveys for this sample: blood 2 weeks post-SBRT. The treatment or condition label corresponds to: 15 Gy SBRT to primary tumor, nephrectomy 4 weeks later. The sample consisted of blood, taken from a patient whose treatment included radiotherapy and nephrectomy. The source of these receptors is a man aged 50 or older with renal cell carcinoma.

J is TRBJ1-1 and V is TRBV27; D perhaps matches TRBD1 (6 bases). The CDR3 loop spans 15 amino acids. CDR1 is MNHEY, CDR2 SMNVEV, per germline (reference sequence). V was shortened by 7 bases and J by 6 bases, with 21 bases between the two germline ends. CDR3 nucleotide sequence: TGTGCCAGCACCCCCCGGGGGCCAGGGGAAGCTGAAGCTTTCTTT. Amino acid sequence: CASTPRGPGEAEAFF.

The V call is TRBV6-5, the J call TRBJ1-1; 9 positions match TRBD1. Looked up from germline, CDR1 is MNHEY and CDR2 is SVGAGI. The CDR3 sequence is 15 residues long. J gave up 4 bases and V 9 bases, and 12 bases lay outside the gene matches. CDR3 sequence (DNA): TGTGCCAGTAGTGTCTCGGGGACAGGGATCACTGAAGCTTTCTTT. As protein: CASSVSGTGITEAFF.

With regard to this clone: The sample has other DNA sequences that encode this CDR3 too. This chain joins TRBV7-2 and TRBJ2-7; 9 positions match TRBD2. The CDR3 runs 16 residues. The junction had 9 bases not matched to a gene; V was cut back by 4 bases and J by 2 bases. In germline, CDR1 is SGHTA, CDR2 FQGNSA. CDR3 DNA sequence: TGTGCCAGCAGCTCCCCCCTAGCGGGGTTCCCCTACGAGCAGTACTTC. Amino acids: CASSSPLAGFPYEQYF.

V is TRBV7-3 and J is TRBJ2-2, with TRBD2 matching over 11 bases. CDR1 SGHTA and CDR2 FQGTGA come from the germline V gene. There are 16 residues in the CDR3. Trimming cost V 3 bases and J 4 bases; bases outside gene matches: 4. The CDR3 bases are TGTGCCAGCAGCTTTAGCGGGGGGGCTGGCACCGGGGAGCTGTTTTTT. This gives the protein CASSFSGGAGTGELFF.

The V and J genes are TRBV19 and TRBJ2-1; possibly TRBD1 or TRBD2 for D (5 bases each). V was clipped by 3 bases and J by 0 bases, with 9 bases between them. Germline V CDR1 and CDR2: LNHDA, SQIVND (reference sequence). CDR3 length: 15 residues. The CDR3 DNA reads TGTGCCAGTAGTATGGCCGGGACCTCCTACAATGAGCAGTTCTTC. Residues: CASSMAGTSYNEQFF.

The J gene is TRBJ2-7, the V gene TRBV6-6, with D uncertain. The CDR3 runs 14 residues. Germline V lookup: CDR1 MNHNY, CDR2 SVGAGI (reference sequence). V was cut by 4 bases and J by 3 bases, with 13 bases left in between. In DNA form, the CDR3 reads TGTGCCAGCAGTTCGGGCCTCCCCCTCTACGAGCAGTACTTC. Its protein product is CASSSGLPLYEQYF.

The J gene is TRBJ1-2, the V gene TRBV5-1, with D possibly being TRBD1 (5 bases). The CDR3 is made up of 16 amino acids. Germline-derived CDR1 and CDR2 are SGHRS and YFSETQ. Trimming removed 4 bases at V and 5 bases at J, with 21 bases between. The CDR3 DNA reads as TGCGCCAGCAGCACCGGACCGGGACGAGAAACATATGGCTACACCTTC. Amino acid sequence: CASSTGPGRETYGYTF.

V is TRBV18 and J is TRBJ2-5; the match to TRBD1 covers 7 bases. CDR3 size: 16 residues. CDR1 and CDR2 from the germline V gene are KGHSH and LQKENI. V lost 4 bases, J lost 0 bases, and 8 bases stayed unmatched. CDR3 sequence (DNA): TGTGCCAGCTCACACACGACAGGGACATACCAAGAGACCCAGTACTTC. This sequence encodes CASSHTTGTYQETQYF.

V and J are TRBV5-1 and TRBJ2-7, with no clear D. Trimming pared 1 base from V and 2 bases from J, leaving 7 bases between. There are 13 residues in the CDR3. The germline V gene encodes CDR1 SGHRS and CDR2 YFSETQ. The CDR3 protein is CASSLTPPYEQYF. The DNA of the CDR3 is TGCGCCAGCAGCTTGACTCCTCCCTACGAGCAGTACTTC.